These 11 T cell receptor beta chains were all obtained from the same sample, sequenced in a study of vaccination and CD4 T cells after COVID-19. Treatment specified: approximately 9-day PBMC culture with coronavirus spike peptide pools or control peptides (ViraFEST assay). These receptors lack a known antigen. Oncomine TCR Beta short-read sequencing was applied to DNA from cultured CD4+ T cells. TCRdb re-derived calls from the PCR reads in MiXCR, one entry per CDR3 protein. The data contain around 20,000 distinct CDR3 sequences, approximately 40% of them singletons. Sequencing was performed on CD4+ T cells from blood, cultured in vitro, taken before SARS-CoV-2 vaccination. All receptors derive from a human donor who received a COVID-19 vaccine.

The chain has TRBV11-2 and TRBJ2-3; 12 bases map to TRBD2. Germline V gives CDR1 SGHAT, CDR2 FQNNGV. J was trimmed by 2 bases and V by 1 base; bases with no gene match: 4. The CDR3 contains 17 residues. The CDR3 is CASSLATSGGATDTQYF. CDR3 nucleotide sequence: TGTGCCAGCAGCTTAGCGACTAGCGGGGGCGCCACAGATACGCAGTATTTT.

V and J are TRBV27 and TRBJ1-1; D unresolved. This CDR3 spans 16 amino acids. Trimming stripped 0 bases from V and 5 bases from J, with 16 bases between. CDR1 and CDR2 (germline): MNHEY, SMNVEV (reference sequence). CDR3 DNA: TGTGCCAGCAGTTTATCGTTTAGGGCCGCGAGGACTGAAGCTTTCTTT. As protein: CASSLSFRAARTEAFF.

A word on this clonotype: A read error may account for a junction end that differs from germline. J is TRBJ2-2 and V is TRBV24-1; possible D gene TRBD2, 6 bases. CDR1 KGHDR and CDR2 SFDVKD come from the germline V gene. This CDR3 has 12 residues. CDR3 nucleotides: TGTGCCACCTCCCAGGGTGCCGGGGGGCTGTTTTTT. This encodes CATSQGAGGLFF.

The rearrangement uses TRBV24-1 and TRBJ1-5; maybe TRBD1 (5 bases). Germline V gene lookup returns CDR1 KGHDR and CDR2 SFDVKD. CDR3 length equals 14 residues. Trimming shortened V by 7 bases and J by 4 bases, and 13 bases separated the two germline ends. CDR3 amino acids: CATSEGVGNQPQHF. The CDR3 coding sequence is TGTGCCACCAGCGAAGGGGTTGGGAATCAGCCCCAGCATTTT.

The chain has TRBV19 and TRBJ2-1; 12 nucleotides match TRBD2. Germline assignment: CDR1 LNHDA and CDR2 SQIVND (reference sequence). The ends lost 7 bases at V and 2 bases at J; junction bases unmatched: 6. The CDR3 is made up of 16 amino acids. The CDR3 sequence is CASTSSGGAPYNEQFF. DNA of the CDR3: TGTGCCAGTACTTCTAGCGGGGGGGCCCCCTACAATGAGCAGTTCTTC.

Only a few counts were recorded for this clonotype. The J gene is TRBJ1-2, the V gene TRBV29-1; 8 bases fit TRBD1. CDR1 is SQVTM and CDR2 is ANQGSEA in the germline V gene. CDR3 length equals 14 residues. With 7 bases clipped from V and 5 bases from J, the junction kept 12 bases outside the gene matches. The CDR3 DNA is TGCAGCGCCAAAGTCCAGGGGGCGCATTATGGCTACACCTTC. This encodes CSAKVQGAHYGYTF.

CDR3 nucleotides: TGCAGTGCTAGTGGGATGCGGGGGGCTCTAGATGAGCAGTTCTTC. The encoded protein is CSASGMRGALDEQFF. The chain carries TRBV20-1 and TRBJ2-1; 8 bases fit TRBD2. CDR1 DFQATT and CDR2 SNEGSKA come from the germline V gene (reference sequence). With V trimmed by 3 bases and J by 8 bases, 12 bases remained unmatched. The CDR3 consists of 15 residues.

The chain employs TRBV5-1 and TRBJ2-7; 7 bases are a match to TRBD2. With the DNA end fitting TRBJ2-5 better, the J assignment may be wrong. This CDR3 is built from 15 residues. Germline V gives CDR1 SGHRS, CDR2 YFSETQ. The CDR3, as DNA: TGCGCCAGCAGCCTACAAGCGGGGCTGGGGGAGACCCAGTACTTC. This encodes CASSLQAGLGETQYF.

The J gene is TRBJ1-2, the V gene TRBV5-1; D not resolved. Germline V lookup: CDR1 SGHRS, CDR2 YFSETQ. The CDR3 spans 14 residues. V shed 0 bases and J shed 4 bases, with 10 bases lying between them. This CDR3 reads CASSLGSGLYGYTF. The DNA of the CDR3 is TGCGCCAGCAGCTTGGGGTCAGGCCTCTATGGCTACACCTTC.

This chain connects TRBV29-1 to TRBJ2-7, with 9 bases that match TRBD1. The CDR3 is 15 amino acids. Germline trimming cut 5 bases from V and 4 bases from J; bases unmatched to any gene: 12. The germline gives CDR1 SQVTM, CDR2 ANQGSEA. DNA for the CDR3: TGCAGCGTTTTCGGCCAGGGACAGGGTCTATACGAGCAGTACTTC. Its translation is CSVFGQGQGLYEQYF.

About this clonotype: One end of the junction does not line up with germline, which may come from a read error. This chain uses TRBV20-1 with TRBJ1-3; D uncertain. CDR1 is DFQATT and CDR2 is SNEGSKA in the germline V gene (reference sequence). This CDR3 region has 14 residues. The CDR3 sequence is CSARPVRSGDTIYF. In DNA, the CDR3 is TGCAGTGCTAGACCGGTTCGCTCTGGAGACACCATATATTTT.